There are a few counts of the clone carrying this T cell receptor beta chain. This specimen belongs to a study of response to subunit inactivated influenza vaccine. TCRdb called the RT-PCR reads again in MiXCR, with one record for every CDR3 protein. The sample carries about 500,000 distinct CDR3 sequences, 7.2% recorded once. This CDR3 has 14 residues. Per the germline V gene, CDR1 is SGHTA and CDR2 is FQGNSA. V lost 1 base and J 7 bases, leaving 13 bases between the germline ends. This clonotype originated in a man aged 50-75 years who received an inactivated influenza vaccine. This sequence joins TRBV7-2 and TRBJ1-1; D is unresolved. The specimen comprised PBMCs from blood, sampled less than 30 months after vaccination. Here the CDR3 DNA reads TGTGCCAGCAGCTTAGGAAGTATCGCTAATGAAGCTTTCTTT. Amino acids: CASSLGSIANEAFF.